The 30 T cell receptor beta chains below all came from one sample that was sequenced in a study of regulatory and conventional T cells in RAG deficiency. The sorted conventional CD4+ T cells were CD25-low and CD127-high, with genomic DNA sequenced. TCRdb's copy holds only in-frame clones and misses some; the assay was immunoSEQ multiplex PCR. The sample holds tens of thousands of clones, about nine tenths seen once. The sample was also linked to a second study, of regulatory T cells. That investigation notes: The PCR used 52 TRBV and 13 TRBJ primers.

Sequencing input: CD4+ effector T cells sorted from blood. The receptors were gathered from a human donor in good health.

Only one count was recorded for this clone. V gene TRBV30 combines with J gene TRBJ1-2; D unresolved. V lost 5 bases to trimming and J lost 4 bases, with 11 bases between them. The CDR3 covers 12 residues. The germline V gene encodes CDR1 GTSNPN and CDR2 SVGIG (reference sequence). DNA of the CDR3: TGTGCCTGGTCCCCCGGGATCTATGGCTACACCTTC. This gives the protein CAWSPGIYGYTF.

This clone was counted once. The genes are TRBV28 and TRBJ1-4; TRBD1 might be the D (6 bases). This CDR3 has 16 amino acids. Looked up from germline, CDR1 is MDHEN and CDR2 is SYDVKM. The V gene lost 2 bases and the J gene lost 4 bases, with 14 bases spanning the gap. The CDR3 DNA sequence: TGTGCCAGCAGTTTAGTCCGGCTAGGGGGTAATGAAAAACTGTTTTTT. Protein sequence: CASSLVRLGGNEKLFF.

The chain has TRBV18 and TRBJ1-2; 10 nucleotides align to TRBD1. The CDR3 is 14 amino acids. The V gene's germline CDR1 is KGHSH and CDR2 LQKENI. After removal of 2 bases from V and 7 bases from J, the junction contained 4 bases not matched to a gene. The CDR3 loop reads CASSPGTGEIGYTF. DNA of the CDR3: TGTGCCAGCTCACCAGGGACAGGGGAGATTGGCTACACCTTC.

The V and J genes are TRBV6-6 and TRBJ2-3, with a possible D match to TRBD1 (6 bases). The CDR3 consists of 12 residues. Trimming took off 6 bases at V and 7 bases at J, with 11 bases between the two ends. Germline-derived CDR1 and CDR2 are MNHNY and SVGAGI (reference sequence). The DNA of the CDR3 is TGTGCCAGCAGCTACCAGGGGCATACGCAGTATTTT. It yields the protein CASSYQGHTQYF.

This chain joins TRBV5-1 and TRBJ2-1; 7 bases match TRBD2. This CDR3 is built from 14 residues. Per the germline V gene, CDR1 is SGHRS and CDR2 is YFSETQ. Germline trimming cut 7 bases from V and 6 bases from J; bases unmatched to any gene: 10. CDR3 residues: CASGSGETINEQFF. CDR3 nucleotide sequence: TGCGCCAGCGGAAGCGGGGAAACGATCAATGAGCAGTTCTTC.

The rearrangement joins TRBV6-1 to TRBJ1-5; D remains unclear. This CDR3 comprises 13 residues. Germline V gene sequence: CDR1 MNHNS, CDR2 SASEGT. V lost 4 bases and J 5 bases, leaving 9 bases between the germline ends. CDR3 residues: CASSVRRDQPQHF. CDR3 DNA: TGTGCCAGCAGTGTGCGCCGGGATCAGCCCCAGCATTTT.

The rearrangement links TRBV27 to TRBJ1-5; possible D gene TRBD1, 5 bases. The germline CDR1 and CDR2 sequences are MNHEY and SMNVEV (reference sequence). Trimming took 4 bases from V and 7 from J, leaving 17 bases between them. The length of the CDR3 is 15 residues. The CDR3 coding sequence is TGTGCCAGCAGTTCTTCACCGGGACTTACACAGCCCCAGCATTTT. Its translation is CASSSSPGLTQPQHF.

The chain is built from TRBV6-5 and TRBJ1-1; D gene uncertain. The germline V gene has CDR1 MNHEY and CDR2 SVGAGI. This CDR3 comprises 11 residues. V was trimmed by 5 bases and J by 3 bases, leaving 4 bases between them. CDR3 in DNA: TGTGCCAGCAGTGACTACACTGAAGCTTTCTTT. It encodes CASSDYTEAFF.

The V and J genes are TRBV9 and TRBJ2-1; the D gene is possibly TRBD2 (5 bases). Germline lookup yields CDR1 SGDLS and CDR2 YYNGEE. CDR3 size: 15 residues. Trimming shortened V by 0 bases and J by 6 bases, and 13 bases separated the two germline ends. CDR3 sequence (DNA): TGTGCCAGCAGCGTAGACTACACCGGAGGCAATGAGCAGTTCTTC. It is translated as CASSVDYTGGNEQFF.

This clone was seen a handful of times. This rearrangement joins TRBV7-9 to TRBJ2-2; D is perhaps TRBD1 (6 bases). V was pared by 7 bases and J by 3 bases, with 9 bases between. The CDR3 loop spans 13 amino acids. Germline lookup yields CDR1 SEHNR and CDR2 FQNEAQ (reference sequence). The chain's CDR3 is CASTRGDTGELFF. In DNA, the CDR3 is TGTGCCAGCACCAGGGGAGACACCGGGGAGCTGTTTTTT.

The rearrangement links TRBV30 to TRBJ2-2; 12 nucleotides agree with TRBD2. Germline-derived CDR1 and CDR2 are GTSNPN and SVGIG (reference sequence). V lost 2 bases and J lost 0; bases outside the gene matches: 7. This CDR3 comprises 18 residues. The CDR3 coding sequence is TGTGCCTGGAGTCCCGGACTAGCGGGACCTCCGAACACCGGGGAGCTGTTTTTT. This codes for CAWSPGLAGPPNTGELFF.

The rearrangement joins TRBV18 to TRBJ2-2, with a possible D match to TRBD1 (6 bases). The CDR3 covers 19 residues. In germline, CDR1 is KGHSH, CDR2 LQKENI. Deletions cut 4 bases from V and 4 bases from J, with 25 bases between. CDR3 in amino acids: CASSLLRDNQHQSTGELFF. For the CDR3, the DNA is TGTGCCAGCTCACTACTCCGGGACAACCAGCATCAGAGCACCGGGGAGCTGTTTTTT.

The genes are TRBV18 and TRBJ1-1, with D unclear. The CDR3 has 12 residues. The germline CDR1 and CDR2 sequences are KGHSH and LQKENI. The V end lost 8 bases, the J end lost 1 base, and 8 bases lay between the germline ends. CDR3 DNA: TGTGCCAGCACAGCAACGAACACTGAAGCTTTCTTT. It specifies CASTATNTEAFF.

The gene calls are TRBV7-3 and TRBJ2-5, with 7 bases fitting TRBD1. J gave up 5 bases and V 4 bases, and 4 bases lay outside the gene matches. The germline V gene has CDR1 SGHTA and CDR2 FQGTGA. CDR3 size: 13 residues. CDR3 in amino acids: CASSSGQLETQYF. CDR3 bases: TGTGCCAGCAGCTCGGGACAGCTGGAGACCCAGTACTTC.

This chain connects TRBV7-2 to TRBJ2-7, with no clear D. Per germline, CDR1 SGHTA and CDR2 FQGNSA. The germline V and J ends were trimmed by 3 bases and 0 bases, with 6 bases remaining between them. This CDR3 is built from 13 residues. As DNA, the CDR3 is TGTGCCAGCAGCTTCGGCGGCTCCTACGAGCAGTACTTC. Translation: CASSFGGSYEQYF.

The genes are TRBV6-5 and TRBJ1-1; 7 positions match TRBD1. The CDR3 is 14 amino acids. V trimming: 2 bases; J trimming: 2 bases; junction bases outside the gene matches: 2. Per germline, CDR1 MNHEY and CDR2 SVGAGI. In nucleotides, the CDR3 is TGTGCCAGCAGTTACCGGGACAGTAACACTGAAGCTTTCTTT. Protein: CASSYRDSNTEAFF.

The chain carries TRBV28 and TRBJ1-2; unclear D gene. CDR3 length: 13 residues. Trimming cost V 10 bases and J 3 bases, with 15 bases left between them. CDR1 and CDR2 from the germline V gene are MDHEN and SYDVKM. The DNA of the CDR3 is TGTGCCACTTACCGGGGTTCCCACTATGGCTACACCTTC. This codes for CATYRGSHYGYTF.

This clone was counted only a few times. The chain employs TRBV19 and TRBJ1-6; D uncertain. CDR1 and CDR2 from the germline V gene are LNHDA and SQIVND (reference sequence). The CDR3 is made up of 13 amino acids. Trimming left V 8 bases short and J 6 bases short, with 11 bases between. The CDR3 nucleotides are TGTGCCAGTGGCCTTCGGGCTAATTCACCCCTCCACTTT. It encodes CASGLRANSPLHF.

This sequence joins TRBV30 and TRBJ1-2; D remains ambiguous. This CDR3 spans 12 amino acids. The V end was cut by 3 bases, the J end by 14 bases, with 19 bases between. CDR1 is GTSNPN, CDR2 SVGIG, per germline (reference sequence). The DNA of the CDR3 is TGTGCCTGGAGCGTCCTCTCTCCCCTACCGACCTTC. Translation gives CAWSVLSPLPTF.

This chain connects TRBV6-1 to TRBJ1-5, with TRBD1 as a possible D gene (5 bases). The germline gives CDR1 MNHNS, CDR2 SASEGT. The ends were cut back, 6 bases at V and 0 bases at J, with 12 bases in the middle. The CDR3 sequence is 15 residues long. CDR3 in amino acids: CASSQTDYSNQPQHF. CDR3 nucleotide sequence: TGTGCCAGCAGCCAGACAGATTATAGCAATCAGCCCCAGCATTTT.

The chain employs TRBV19 and TRBJ1-2; 9 positions agree with TRBD1. Germline V gene sequence: CDR1 LNHDA, CDR2 SQIVND (reference sequence). This CDR3 comprises 15 residues. V gave up 3 bases and J gave up 2 bases; unmatched junction bases: 4. DNA for the CDR3: TGTGCCAGTAGTATCATAGACAGGGGGAACTATGGCTACACCTTC. It yields the protein CASSIIDRGNYGYTF.

The chain employs TRBV6-5 and TRBJ1-6, with D uncertain. Germline V CDR1 and CDR2: MNHEY, SVGAGI. Trimming shortened V by 6 bases and J by 9 bases, and 12 bases separated the two germline ends. CDR3 size: 13 residues. The CDR3: CASRGPKASPLHF. The CDR3 DNA is TGTGCCAGCAGGGGCCCAAAGGCTTCACCCCTCCACTTT.

This sequence joins TRBV5-4 and TRBJ1-2; no clear D. This CDR3 has 13 residues. The germline V and J ends were trimmed by 4 bases and 2 bases, with 9 bases remaining between them. Germline CDR1 reads SGHNT; CDR2 reads YYREEE (reference sequence). CDR3 sequence (DNA): TGTGCCAGCAGCCAGGACCGGAACTATGGCTACACCTTC. Translated, it gives CASSQDRNYGYTF. The whole variable domain, remainder taken from reference TRBV5-4 and TRBJ1-2, is ETGVTQSPTHLIKTRGQQVTLRCSSQSGHNTVSWYQQALGQGPQFIFQYYREEENGRGNFPPRFSGLQFPNYSSELNVNALELDDSALYLCASSQDRNYGYTFGSGTRLTVV.

This sequence joins TRBV27 and TRBJ1-2; a weak D match, TRBD1 (6 bases). From germline, CDR1 is MNHEY and CDR2 SMNVEV (reference sequence). The CDR3 consists of 16 residues. V dropped 5 bases and J dropped 0 bases, with 16 bases sitting between them. In DNA, the CDR3 is TGTGCCAGCAGTCACGACAGGACACCAGCTAACTATGGCTACACCTTC. It codes for CASSHDRTPANYGYTF.

This rearrangement joins TRBV2 to TRBJ1-2, with unresolved D. Trimming shortened V by 5 bases and J by 0 bases, and 7 bases separated the two germline ends. The CDR3 runs 13 residues. Germline V gene sequence: CDR1 SNHLY, CDR2 FYNNEI. The CDR3 is CASSQSANYGYTF. The CDR3, as DNA: TGTGCCAGCAGTCAATCGGCTAACTATGGCTACACCTTC.

V usage is TRBV5-1 and J usage is TRBJ1-2; no clear D gene. With 0 bases removed from V and 4 bases from J, the gap between germline ends came to 10 bases. The CDR3 has 14 amino acids. Per the germline V gene, CDR1 is SGHRS and CDR2 is YFSETQ. The CDR3 DNA is TGCGCCAGCAGCTTGGGAGGGAAGCTCTATGGCTACACCTTC. Its translation: CASSLGGKLYGYTF.

The chain carries TRBV7-2 and TRBJ2-3, with 7 nucleotides matching TRBD2. Germline CDR1 SGHTA, CDR2 FQGNSA. J gave up 2 bases and V 2 bases, and 4 bases lay outside the gene matches. This CDR3 spans 15 amino acids. CDR3 protein: CASSLKAGDTDTQYF. CDR3 in DNA: TGTGCCAGCAGCTTAAAGGCGGGGGACACAGATACGCAGTATTTT.

The chain joins TRBV7-9 to TRBJ1-2, with a weak D call TRBD1 (5 bases). Germline loops: CDR1 SEHNR, CDR2 FQNEAQ (reference sequence). Between the trimmed V and J ends, which lost 5 bases and 1 base, there was a span of 14 bases. This CDR3 region has 15 residues. CDR3 DNA sequence: TGTGCCAGCAGCCAGCGGGGGGAAGATAACTATGGCTACACCTTC. Translated, it gives CASSQRGEDNYGYTF. The full variable domain, completed using reference TRBV7-9 and TRBJ1-2, is DTGVSQNPRHKITKRGQNVTFRCDPISEHNRLYWYRQTLGQGPEFLTYFQNEAQLEKSRLLSDRFSAERPKGSFSTLEIQRTEQGDSAMYLCASSQRGEDNYGYTFGSGTRLTVV.

V usage is TRBV30 and J usage is TRBJ1-2, with D perhaps TRBD1 (5 bases). Germline values: CDR1 GTSNPN, CDR2 SVGIG (reference sequence). CDR3 length: 13 amino acids. V lost 5 bases to trimming and J lost 13 bases, with 23 bases between them. The CDR3 DNA reads TGTGCCTGGCACCCCCTGCTCACAGGAGTTGGCACCTTC. Encoded protein: CAWHPLLTGVGTF.

The chain recombines TRBV27 with TRBJ2-2; 16 nucleotides align to TRBD2. CDR3 length: 18 amino acids. Germline V CDR1 and CDR2: MNHEY, SMNVEV (reference sequence). V shed 5 bases and J 4 bases; nucleotides not matched to a gene: 7. The CDR3 DNA follows: TGTGCCAGCAGTCCGGGACTAGCGGGAGGGCGAACCACCGGGGAGCTGTTTTTT. It is translated as CASSPGLAGGRTTGELFF.